A selection of T cell receptor beta chains follows, all from one sample in a study of cytomegalovirus exposure and HLA in healthy donors. TCRdb keeps only in-frame clones here, not all; method: immunoSEQ multiplex PCR. Among roughly 68,000 clones listed, over 75% were seen once. Sample: PBMCs. These receptors all come from a male donor in good health and CMV-seropositive. Both conserved end residues are part of each CDR3. D genes are given only for firm matches. Part of the rows lack a size; the others show once, few, many or a class for expanded clones.

V gene	clone size	D gene	J gene	CDR3 protein	CDR3 DNA
TRBV19	NA	TRBD1	TRBJ1-5	CASTRDRGNSNQPQHF	TGTGCCAGTACTCGCGACAGGGGGAATAGCAATCAGCCCCAGCATTTT
TRBV2	few	NA	TRBJ2-3	CASSELEDTQYF	TGTGCCAGCAGTGAATTGGAGGATACGCAGTATTTT
TRBV7-3	once	TRBD2	TRBJ2-2	CASSLNGGAGELFF	TGTGCCAGCAGCTTAAATGGGGGGGCCGGGGAGCTGTTTTTT
TRBV6-1	few	TRBD1	TRBJ2-2	CASSAGQVNTGELFF	TGTGCCAGCAGTGCGGGACAGGTGAACACCGGGGAGCTGTTTTTT
TRBV5-4	NA	TRBD2	TRBJ2-7	CASSPRTSGGALARYEQYF	TGTGCCAGCAGCCCCCGGACTAGCGGGGGGGCGTTAGCTCGATACGAGCAGTACTTC
TRBV27	NA	TRBD1	TRBJ2-7	CASSPTGQGAYEQYF	TGTGCCAGCAGTCCGACCGGGCAGGGGGCCTACGAGCAGTACTTC
TRBV4-2	NA	NA	TRBJ1-6	CASSLQLGGSNSPLHF	TGTGCCAGCAGCCTCCAACTGGGCGGGAGTAATTCACCCCTCCACTTT
TRBV6-5	NA	NA	TRBJ1-4	CASSSYSPNEKLFF	TGTGCCAGCAGTTCCTATTCGCCTAATGAAAAACTGTTTTTT
TRBV4-2	NA	NA	TRBJ2-7	CASSHLPSTGPPGQYF	TGTGCCAGCAGCCACCTGCCCTCGACAGGACCCCCCGGGCAGTACTTC
TRBV2	NA	NA	TRBJ1-2	CASRPRGLNYGYTF	TGTGCCAGCAGACCGCGGGGGCTGAACTATGGCTACACCTTC
TRBV5-8	few	TRBD1	TRBJ2-4	CASSLEGAPGLVNIQYF	TGTGCCAGCAGCTTAGAGGGGGCGCCGGGTTTGGTGAACATTCAGTACTTC
TRBV6-1	few	TRBD1	TRBJ2-7	CASSERTGWSYEQYF	TGTGCCAGCAGTGAAAGGACAGGGTGGTCCTACGAGCAGTACTTC
TRBV4-1	few	NA	TRBJ1-1	CASSQAGGVTEAFF	TGCGCCAGCAGCCAAGCGGGAGGGGTCACTGAAGCTTTCTTT
TRBV5-5	once	TRBD1	TRBJ2-7	CASSLEGARSYEQYF	TGTGCCAGCAGCTTGGAGGGGGCGAGGTCCTACGAGCAGTACTTC
TRBV6-5	NA	NA	TRBJ1-6	CASSYWQARDSPLHF	TGTGCCAGCAGTTACTGGCAGGCCAGGGATTCACCCCTCCACTTT
TRBV15	NA	NA	TRBJ2-7	CATSRDRYEQYF	TGTGCCACCAGCAGAGATCGCTACGAGCAGTACTTC
TRBV5-4	NA	TRBD1	TRBJ2-1	CASSSGQSYNEQFF	TGTGCCAGCAGTTCGGGACAGTCCTACAATGAGCAGTTCTTC
TRBV7-9	NA	NA	TRBJ1-1	CASTLRSGVPTEAFF	TGTGCCAGCACCTTACGCTCCGGGGTCCCCACTGAAGCTTTCTTT
TRBV10-3	NA	NA	TRBJ1-2	CAISESGGGDYGYTF	TGTGCCATCAGTGAGTCGGGTGGAGGGGACTATGGCTACACCTTC
TRBV19	few	TRBD1	TRBJ2-1	CASTAGGDYNEQFF	TGTGCCAGTACGGCAGGGGGCGACTACAATGAGCAGTTCTTC
TRBV29-1	few	NA	TRBJ1-4	CSVSTNEKLFF	TGCAGCGTTTCTACGAATGAAAAACTGTTTTTT
TRBV7-2	NA	TRBD1	TRBJ1-5	CASSHPGTGPNQPQHF	TGTGCCAGCAGCCATCCGGGGACAGGGCCCAATCAGCCCCAGCATTTT
TRBV19	NA	NA	TRBJ1-6	CASSQLNNSPLHF	TGTGCCAGTAGCCAGTTAAATAATTCACCCCTCCACTTT
TRBV7-2	NA	TRBD1	TRBJ1-5	CASSLAPDRGDNQPQHF	TGTGCCAGCAGCTTAGCGCCGGACAGGGGGGACAATCAGCCCCAGCATTTT
TRBV5-1	NA	TRBD1	TRBJ2-7	CASSRTGWYEQYF	TGCGCCAGCAGCCGGACAGGGTGGTACGAGCAGTACTTC
TRBV7-2	NA	TRBD2	TRBJ2-7	CASSLGLAGLTYEQYF	TGTGCCAGCAGCTTAGGACTAGCGGGGCTTACCTACGAGCAGTACTTC
TRBV7-9	medium-sized	TRBD2	TRBJ2-7	CASSLWTSGGRSYEQYF	TGTGCCAGCAGCCTGTGGACTAGCGGGGGGCGTTCCTACGAGCAGTACTTC
TRBV4-3	NA	NA	TRBJ2-5	CASSQYRSVGETQYF	TGCGCCAGCAGCCAGTACAGGTCAGTCGGAGAGACCCAGTACTTC
TRBV7-2	NA	TRBD1	TRBJ1-2	CASSSGQGGYGYTF	TGTGCCAGCAGCTCCGGACAGGGGGGGTACGGCTACACCTTC